This T cell receptor beta chain was recorded in a study of blood T cell repertoires in COVID-19 (dated by TCRdb to about 2020). For the wider study: The collaborator samples originated in the United States, Italy and Spain and spanned the acute and convalescent phases of COVID-19. The material from the prospective study consisted of cDNA or gDNA derived from T cells, B-cell-depleted T cells, or PBMCs. Deeply sampled blood TCRbeta repertoires from subjects exposed to, actively infected with, or recovered from COVID-19 were included in the dataset. The repertoires were released in a freely available public database intended as a resource for research on the immune response to SARS-CoV-2. Samples were obtained from the ongoing ImmuneRACE study (first 160 participants) and from roughly 1,300 subjects provided by 6 global collaborators. Nearly every sample came with metadata listing a de-identified subject ID, COVID-19 status, age in years and sex. HLA class I and class II types, where available, came from metadata supplied by the sample provider rather than from assay-based typing. The paper as a whole reports these results and caveats: The amount of clinical and demographic metadata varied by source and participant and was provided uncurated.

Another Seattle source contributed samples from volunteer blood donors who had recovered from COVID-19. The collaborating institutions used their own protocols to collect whole blood in K2EDTA tubes. For TCRbeta analysis, collaborator samples were shipped as frozen whole blood, as isolated PBMCs, or as DNA extracted from either sample type. Points on this clone: Its antigen is currently not known. Per-nucleotide qualities are absent, and no much larger clonotype sits a single base away.

The immunoSEQ Assay, a bias-controlled multiplex PCR, was used to amplify TCRbeta CDR3 regions from genomic DNA. The authors' pipeline ran thus. Nucleated cell counts per sample were estimated from amplification of reference gene primers within the assay. Sequence reads were collapsed and filtered to measure the absolute abundance of every unique TCRbeta CDR3 rearrangement. Productive Simpson clonality was computed per sample as the square root of Simpson's diversity index over productive rearrangements. Entries here come from immuneACCESS through TCRdb and include only in-frame sequences with V and J called. Some clones fail to appear in such tables; in the studies checked, an unresolved V gene covers under half of the shortfall, and the cause of the remainder is unknown. V and J calls and clone size are given by that table; D and trimming were obtained from the DNA. This sample has 110,000 or so clones in its table, and approximately 91% of those were observed once. The top ten constitute more than 7% of the sample.

The clonotype was recovered from a woman in her 70s who had recovered from COVID-19. Sequenced sample: peripheral blood.

Here the CDR3 is given as CASSTGYQPQHF. The bases read TGTGCCAGCAGTACAGGGTATCAGCCCCAGCATTTT. Recombination connected TRBV12-3 or TRBV12-4 to TRBJ1-5; matching of 6 bases hints at TRBD1 as the D gene. V was cut back by 5 bases and J by 5 bases, leaving a gap of 7 bases between them. Taken from cysteine to phenylalanine, the CDR3 has 12 residues. The only DNA kept is the CDR3, 36 bases in frame from the first base.